Shown below are 32 T cell receptor beta chains from a single sample sequenced in a study of CD8+CD57+ T cells in acquired aplastic anemia. Investigators profiled TCR beta VDJ and CDR3 from genomic DNA template. MiXCR was run by TCRdb on the reads, yielding one entry per CDR3 protein. The sample has roughly 420,000 distinct CDR3 sequences, 65% to 80% seen once. Sequenced sample: sorted CD4+, CD8+, or CD8+CD57+ T cells (not recorded which) from PBMCs. The receptors here all came from a human donor in good health, serving as a control.

To note about this clonotype: One end of the junction fails to match germline, which may point to a read error. The chain recombines TRBV7-3 with TRBJ1-2, with TRBD1 identical over 9 bases. The germline CDR1 and CDR2 sequences are SGHTA and FQGTGA. This CDR3 region has 14 residues. The CDR3 DNA reads as TGTGCCAGCAGATTACAGGGGGCAGATACGCAGTATTTTTTC. Amino acids: CASRLQGADTQYFF.

In regard to this clonotype: The CDR3 does not close with the conserved phenylalanine or tryptophan, likely indicating a read error. The DNA is omitted, as the CDR3 cannot be located on it reliably, and the CDR3 follows TCRdb's listing. The chain recombines TRBV7-2 with TRBJ2-7. The CDR3 has 13 amino acids, counting both end residues. CDR1 and CDR2 from the germline V gene are SGHTA and FQGNSA. The CDR3 loop is CASSLSSCEQYFG.

A remark on this clonotype: The final CDR3 position lacks the conserved phenylalanine or tryptophan, pointing to a likely read error. The V call is TRBV5-1, the J call TRBJ2-7, with 13 nucleotides matching TRBD2. Trimming cost V 5 bases and J 3 bases; bases outside gene matches: 5. The CDR3 is made up of 15 amino acids. Germline V gene data show CDR1 as SGHRS and CDR2 as YFSETQ. The CDR3 DNA follows: TGCGCCAGCAGGGGGACTAGCGGGACCATCTACGAGCAGTACCTC. Its protein product is CASRGTSGTIYEQYL.

Points on this clonotype: The junction and the germline gene differ at one end; a read error may be behind it. The chain couples TRBV5-6 to TRBJ1-4; no clear D gene. The CDR3 contains 13 residues. CDR1 and CDR2 from the germline V gene are SGHDT and YYEEEE. The CDR3 protein is CGSISATNEKLFF. CDR3 nucleotide sequence: TGTGGCAGCATAAGTGCAACTAATGAAAAACTGTTTTTT.

V and J are TRBV19 and TRBJ1-5, with 7 bases that match TRBD1. J gave up 2 bases and V 5 bases, and 9 bases lay outside the gene matches. The CDR3 is made up of 16 amino acids. CDR1 and CDR2 (germline): LNHDA, SQIVND (reference sequence). The CDR3 DNA reads as TGTGCCAGTAGTGTACAGGGGCAAGTGGGCAATCAGCCCCAGCATTTT. Translated: CASSVQGQVGNQPQHF.

In the case of this clonotype: One end of the junction varies from germline; a read error may be responsible. The CDR3 loop is CAWRPPPGQGIEKLLF. CDR3 nucleotides: TGTGCCTGGAGACCTCCCCCGGGACAGGGGATTGAAAAACTGCTTTTT. The chain employs TRBV30 and TRBJ1-4; 10 bases align to TRBD1. This CDR3 is built from 16 residues. Germline V CDR1 and CDR2: GTSNPN, SVGIG (reference sequence). The full variable domain, its missing parts supplied by reference TRBV30 and TRBJ1-4, is SQTIHQWPATLVQPVGSPLSLECTVEGTSNPNLYWYRQAAGRGLQLLFYSVGIGQISSEVPQNLSASRPQDRQFILSSKKLLLSDSGFYLCAWRPPPGQGIEKLLFGSGTQLSVL.

In its sample, this clonotype was seen many times. This chain connects TRBV5-4 to TRBJ2-1, with TRBD2 matching 12 bases. Germline values: CDR1 SGHNT, CDR2 YYREEE (reference sequence). The ends lost 4 bases at V and 1 base at J; junction bases unmatched: 6. The CDR3 loop spans 17 amino acids. CDR3 region: CASSAGTSGLSYNEQFF. The CDR3 nucleotides are TGTGCCAGCAGCGCGGGGACTAGCGGGTTATCCTACAATGAGCAGTTCTTC.

The table lists this clonotype with a count of one. V gene TRBV5-5 combines with J gene TRBJ2-2, with TRBD2 matching 7 bases. Looked up from germline, CDR1 is SGHKS and CDR2 is YYEKEE (reference sequence). V was clipped by 2 bases and J by 8 bases; unmatched bases: 6. CDR3 length: 14 residues. The CDR3 here is CASSFFPAGGELFF. The CDR3 DNA sequence: TGTGCCAGCAGCTTTTTTCCAGCGGGGGGGGAGCTGTTTTTT.

In its sample, this clonotype was seen many times. The chain is built from TRBV5-6 and TRBJ1-1, with a possible D match to TRBD1 (5 bases). With 0 bases removed from V and 4 bases from J, the gap between germline ends came to 13 bases. Germline loops: CDR1 SGHDT, CDR2 YYEEEE. The CDR3 is 15 amino acids. CDR3 amino acids: CASSLGPPRVTEAFF. CDR3 nucleotide sequence: TGTGCCAGCAGCTTGGGACCCCCCAGGGTCACTGAAGCTTTCTTT.

This rearrangement joins TRBV7-2 to TRBJ2-3; TRBD2 agrees at 9 bases. V lost 5 bases to trimming and J lost 11 bases; unmatched junction nucleotides: 17. The germline V gene encodes CDR1 SGHTA and CDR2 FQGNSA. The CDR3 covers 16 residues. DNA of the CDR3: TGTGCCAGCAGCCTCGGAGGCGGGGGGGGCACAGATCAGCAGTATTTT. Translating gives CASSLGGGGGTDQQYF.

This clonotype was observed a single time. J is TRBJ1-2 and V is TRBV6-1, with no clear D. The CDR3 extends over 18 amino acids. V was pared by 8 bases and J by 4 bases, with 29 bases between. Germline CDR1 and CDR2: MNHNS and SASEGT. The CDR3 DNA reads as TGTGCCAGCGGTTTGGTATCGTTATCCGACACCCCCCTCTATGGCTACACCTTC. Its translation is CASGLVSLSDTPLYGYTF.

This clonotype was counted once. The junction does not match germline at one end; this may be a read error. This chain uses TRBV7-2 with TRBJ1-1; no clear D. Germline V gene sequence: CDR1 SGHTA, CDR2 FQGNSA. This CDR3 is built from 12 residues. The CDR3: CATSPIAAEAFF. The CDR3 DNA is TGTGCCACCAGCCCTATTGCCGCTGAAGCTTTCTTT.

The chain recombines TRBV19 with TRBJ1-2; D remains unclear. The V end was cut by 9 bases, the J end by 0 bases, with 23 bases between. CDR3 length: 17 residues. Germline-derived CDR1 and CDR2 are LNHDA and SQIVND (reference sequence). CDR3: CASSVHAVGTANYGYTF. CDR3 in DNA: TGTGCCAGCAGCGTTCACGCCGTCGGTACTGCTAACTATGGCTACACCTTC. Based on the CDR3 plus reference TRBV19 and TRBJ1-2, the full variable domain is DGGITQSPKYLFRKEGQNVTLSCEQNLNHDAMYWYRQDPGQGLRLIYYSQIVNDFQKGDIAEGYSVSREKKESFPLTVTSAQKNPTAFYLCASSVHAVGTANYGYTFGSGTRLTVV.

In regard to this clonotype: One end of the junction varies from germline; a read error may be responsible. The chain joins TRBV7-9 to TRBJ1-6, with D unclear. Germline V CDR1 and CDR2: SEHNR, FQNEAQ (reference sequence). CDR3 size: 14 residues. CDR3 sequence: CATSLDSRNSLLPF. The CDR3 coding sequence is TGTGCCACCAGCTTAGATTCACGGAATTCACTCCTCCCCTTT.

On this clonotype itself: This could be a read error, since a much larger clone is one nucleotide away. The chain uses TRBV6-5 and TRBJ2-3; D is undetermined. The CDR3 is 13 amino acids. Trimming pared 6 bases from V and 5 bases from J, leaving 12 bases between. Germline V gene data show CDR1 as MNHEY and CDR2 as SVGAGI. The CDR3 DNA reads as TGTGCCAGCAGACAAGCACCCGGAGATACGCAGTATTTT. Its protein product is CASRQAPGDTQYF.

The chain recombines TRBV7-2 with TRBJ2-7; D uncertain. This CDR3 is built from 13 residues. In germline, CDR1 is SGHTA, CDR2 FQGNSA. CDR3 sequence: CASSAKAPWNTEV. CDR3 bases: TGTGCCAGCAGCGCCAAGGCCCCGTGGAACACTGAAGTT.

The rearrangement links TRBV20-1 to TRBJ2-1; the match to TRBD2 covers 7 bases. The CDR3 runs to 15 residues. CDR1 and CDR2 from the germline V gene are DFQATT and SNEGSKA (reference sequence). V shed 5 bases and J 10 bases; nucleotides not matched to a gene: 17. CDR3 sequence reads: CSARPRMPGGTEQFF. CDR3 in DNA: TGCAGTGCTCGACCCCGCATGCCCGGGGGGACGGAGCAGTTCTTC.

V gene TRBV5-6 combines with J gene TRBJ2-7, with 7 bases lining up with TRBD1. Germline trimming cut 10 bases from V and 4 bases from J; bases unmatched to any gene: 17. Germline values: CDR1 SGHDT, CDR2 YYEEEE. This CDR3 region has 15 residues. The CDR3 loop is CAGGPDRAHPYEQYF. The CDR3 DNA reads TGTGCCGGCGGCCCCGACAGGGCCCATCCTTACGAGCAGTACTTC.

The chain has TRBV29-1 and TRBJ1-3, with D perhaps matching TRBD1 (6 bases). CDR1 and CDR2 (germline): SQVTM, ANQGSEA. The CDR3 has 14 amino acids. Trimming removed 0 bases from V and 3 bases from J, with 9 bases in between. The chain's CDR3 is CSVEEQGVGNTIYF. In nucleotides, the CDR3 is TGCAGCGTTGAAGAACAGGGTGTTGGAAACACCATATATTTT.

CDR3 DNA sequence: TGTGCCACCAGCAGAGATCAGAGGACAGGGGTTGTCGAGCAGTACTTC. Its protein product is CATSRDQRTGVVEQYF. The chain uses TRBV15 and TRBJ2-7; 9 bases are shared with TRBD1. Germline lookup yields CDR1 LNHNV and CDR2 YYDKDF (reference sequence). The CDR3 is made up of 16 amino acids. The J segment lost 6 bases and the V segment lost 0 bases, leaving 9 bases of the junction unmatched. The full variable domain, its missing parts supplied by reference TRBV15 and TRBJ2-7, is DAMVIQNPRYQVTQFGKPVTLSCSQTLNHNVMYWYQQKSSQAPKLLFHYYDKDFNNEADTPDNFQSRRPNTSFCFLDIRSPGLGDTAMYLCATSRDQRTGVVEQYFGPGTRLTVT.

This sequence joins TRBV20-1 and TRBJ2-5; 8 bases fit TRBD1. The J segment lost 3 bases and the V segment lost 3 bases, leaving 12 bases of the junction unmatched. Looked up from germline, CDR1 is DFQATT and CDR2 is SNEGSKA (reference sequence). The CDR3 has 16 amino acids. CDR3 DNA sequence: TGCAGTGCTAGCGTAGCGAATAGGACAGGGAAAGAGACCCAGTACTTC. Translating gives CSASVANRTGKETQYF.

The J gene is TRBJ2-6, the V gene TRBV5-1; TRBD1 aligns across 8 bases. CDR1 and CDR2 (germline): SGHRS, YFSETQ. V lost 4 bases, J lost 0 bases, and 9 bases stayed unmatched. CDR3 length: 18 amino acids. As DNA, the CDR3 is TGCGCCAGCAGCCCACAACAGGGGGAGCACTCTGGGGCCAACGTCCTGACTTTC. Amino acids: CASSPQQGEHSGANVLTF.

As regards this clonotype: This could be a read error, since a much larger clone is one nucleotide away. The gene calls are TRBV12-3 or TRBV12-4 and TRBJ2-5; tentative D call: TRBD1 (5 bases). CDR3 length: 13 residues. The CDR3 DNA follows: TGTGCCAGCAGTTTGCGACAGCAAGAGACCCAGCACTTC. Translating gives CASSLRQQETQHF.

This clonotype was picked up many times. This chain joins TRBV4-2 and TRBJ1-4; possibly TRBD1 for D (5 bases). CDR3 length: 15 amino acids. Trimming left V 0 bases short and J 9 bases short, with 14 bases between. Germline V CDR1 and CDR2: LGHNA, YNFKEQ. This chain's CDR3 is CASSQDPRGPQKLFF. In DNA, the CDR3 is TGTGCCAGCAGCCAAGATCCGAGGGGACCGCAAAAACTGTTTTTT.

This chain uses TRBV7-8 with TRBJ1-4; 7 bases align to TRBD1. After removal of 3 bases from V and 17 bases from J, the junction contained 15 bases not matched to a gene. The CDR3 consists of 14 residues. From germline, CDR1 is SGHVS and CDR2 FQNEAQ. CDR3 region: CASSFAVDREAFFF. Written as DNA, the CDR3 is TGTGCCAGCAGCTTTGCCGTCGACAGGGAAGCTTTCTTTTTT. Based on the CDR3 plus reference TRBV7-8 and TRBJ1-4, the full variable domain is GAGVSQSPRYKVAKRGQDVALRCDPISGHVSLFWYQQALGQGPEFLTYFQNEAQLDKSGLPSDRFFAERPEGSVSTLKIQRTQQEDSAVYLCASSFAVDREAFFFGSGTQLSVL.

The chain joins TRBV6-1 to TRBJ2-5, with 11 bases lining up with TRBD2. CDR1 and CDR2 (germline): MNHNS, SASEGT. This CDR3 has 14 residues. The J segment lost 6 bases and the V segment lost 7 bases, leaving 7 bases of the junction unmatched. The CDR3 nucleotides are TGTGCCAGCACAATAGCGGGGGGGCGGAAGACCCAGTACTTC. As protein: CASTIAGGRKTQYF.

For this clonotype: A read error may produce the germline difference seen at one junction end. V and J are TRBV7-9 and TRBJ2-7, with D perhaps TRBD2 (5 bases). CDR1 SEHNR and CDR2 FQNEAQ come from the germline V gene (reference sequence). The CDR3 contains 15 residues. The DNA of the CDR3 is TGTGCCACCAGCTCCAGTAGAGGGCACACCTACGAGCAGTACTTC. Its translation is CATSSSRGHTYEQYF.

The chain is built from TRBV7-2 and TRBJ1-1, with D hard to call. Trimming took off 3 bases at V and 1 base at J, with 6 bases between the two ends. Germline-derived CDR1 and CDR2 are SGHTA and FQGNSA. The CDR3 length is 13 residues. The CDR3 DNA is TGTGCCAGCAGCTTCTACTCGAACACTGAAGCTTTCTTT. Its translation: CASSFYSNTEAFF.

In this sample, this clonotype turned up many times. The J gene is TRBJ2-6, the V gene TRBV5-1; tentative D call: TRBD1 (6 bases). Germline V gene lookup returns CDR1 SGHRS and CDR2 YFSETQ. The germline V and J ends were trimmed by 4 bases and 2 bases, with 16 bases remaining between them. This CDR3 is 17 amino acids long. The CDR3 loop reads CASSPSGVGAGANVLTF. The CDR3 DNA follows: TGCGCCAGCAGCCCTTCAGGGGTGGGGGCTGGGGCCAACGTCCTGACTTTC.

In regard to this clonotype: The germline gene is not matched at one end of the junction; a read error may be the cause. CDR3 sequence (DNA): TGTGCTAGCAGTGCAGAGGCGGCAGATACGCAGTATTTT. It specifies CASSAEAADTQYF. V usage is TRBV7-6 and J usage is TRBJ2-3; D call uncertain. The CDR3 is made up of 13 amino acids. CDR1 is SGHVS and CDR2 is FNYEAQ in the germline V gene. Complete variable domain (other parts from reference TRBV7-6 and TRBJ2-3): GAGVSQSPRYKVTKRGQDVALRCDPISGHVSLYWYRQALGQGPEFLTYFNYEAQQDKSGLPNDRFSAERPEGSISTLTIQRTEQRDSAMYRCASSAEAADTQYFGPGTRLTVL.

The chain joins TRBV20-1 to TRBJ2-7; tentatively, D is TRBD1 (6 bases). Between the trimmed V and J ends, which lost 2 bases and 10 bases, there was a span of 15 bases. CDR3 size: 12 residues. Germline CDR1 and CDR2: DFQATT and SNEGSKA (reference sequence). CDR3 DNA: TGCAGTGCTAGAAAGGGGGTCGGCGAACAGTACTTC. Its protein is CSARKGVGEQYF.

This clonotype was seen ten or more times. J is TRBJ2-1 and V is TRBV11-2, with 14 bases identical to TRBD2. There are 15 residues in the CDR3. Trimming removed 5 bases from V and 14 bases from J; junction bases left unmatched: 11. Germline CDR1 reads SGHAT; CDR2 reads FQNNGV. The CDR3 spells CASSRTGTSGGGKFF. CDR3 in DNA: TGTGCCAGCAGCAGGACCGGGACTAGCGGGGGTGGGAAGTTCTTC.